Shown below are 17 T cell receptor beta chains from a single sample sequenced in a study of blood T cell repertoires in COVID-19. The data were produced by immunoSEQ multiplex PCR, yet TCRdb's version contains in-frame clones alone and is incomplete. The data contain 250,000 to 350,000 clones, approximately 87% of them singletons. Sequenced material: peripheral blood. These receptors were collected from a woman between 50 and 59 years old who had recovered from COVID-19.

The rearrangement links TRBV28 to TRBJ2-7; D is perhaps TRBD2 (7 bases). The V gene's germline CDR1 is MDHEN and CDR2 SYDVKM. CDR3 length: 15 residues. With 7 bases removed from V and 7 bases from J, the gap between germline ends came to 23 bases. As DNA, the CDR3 is TGTGCCAGCAACACCCGACGGGGGGCCGATGGGGAGCAGTACTTC. Translation: CASNTRRGADGEQYF.

The chain couples TRBV28 to TRBJ2-3; TRBD2 might be the D (5 bases). Trimming took off 10 bases at V and 5 bases at J, with 16 bases between the two ends. This CDR3 contains 13 residues. The germline gives CDR1 MDHEN, CDR2 SYDVKM. The CDR3 DNA reads TGTGCCATCCTGGACTTTGGAGAAGATACGCAGTATTTT. It yields the protein CAILDFGEDTQYF.

This clone was seen a single time. The chain uses TRBV2 and TRBJ1-2; TRBD1 matches 8 bases. CDR1 is SNHLY and CDR2 is FYNNEI in the germline V gene. J gave up 7 bases and V 6 bases, and 7 bases lay outside the gene matches. CDR3 length equals 13 residues. CDR3 nucleotides: TGTGCCAGCAGACTTGAAACAGGGGGTGGCTACACCTTC. This sequence encodes CASRLETGGGYTF.

Many counts were recorded for this clone. This chain joins TRBV7-2 and TRBJ2-5, with TRBD1 as a possible D gene (6 bases). CDR1 and CDR2 (germline): SGHTA, FQGNSA. The V end was cut by 2 bases, the J end by 5 bases, with 9 bases between. The CDR3 loop spans 13 amino acids. The DNA for the CDR3 is TGTGCCAGCAGCTTAAACCAGGGGGAGACCCAGTACTTC. It translates to CASSLNQGETQYF. The whole variable domain, filled in from reference TRBV7-2 and TRBJ2-5, reads GAGVSQSPSNKVTEKGKDVELRCDPISGHTALYWYRQSLGQGLEFLIYFQGNSAPDKSGLPSDRFSAERTGGSVSTLTIQRTQQEDSAVYLCASSLNQGETQYFGPGTRLLVL.

The rearrangement uses TRBV10-2 and TRBJ1-6; 9 bases map to TRBD1. The CDR3 has 13 amino acids. V shed 7 bases, J shed 7 bases, and the junction held 2 bases outside the gene matches. Germline assignment: CDR1 WSHSY and CDR2 SAAADI. CDR3 sequence reads: CASKGQGNSPLHF. CDR3 coding DNA: TGCGCCAGCAAGGGACAGGGCAATTCACCCCTCCACTTT.

This clone was observed a single time. The V call is TRBV19, the J call TRBJ2-3, with TRBD1 as a possible D gene (5 bases). V lost 4 bases to trimming and J lost 4 bases, with 21 bases between them. Germline V gene data show CDR1 as LNHDA and CDR2 as SQIVND (reference sequence). The CDR3 has 17 amino acids. CDR3 loop: CASSKTRQTSASDTQYF. The CDR3 nucleotides are TGTGCCAGTAGTAAGACTCGACAGACTTCAGCCTCAGATACGCAGTATTTT.

Many counts were recorded for this clone. This chain connects TRBV3-1 (or the pseudogene TRBV3-2) to TRBJ1-6; 10 nucleotides line up with TRBD1. V lost 1 base, J lost 7 bases, and 4 bases stayed unmatched. Per germline, CDR1 LGHDT and CDR2 YNNKEL (reference sequence). The length of the CDR3 is 16 residues. In DNA, the CDR3 is TGTGCCAGCAGCCAAGGGGACAGGGGCCTAAATTCACCCCTCCACTTT. Its protein is CASSQGDRGLNSPLHF.

The chain joins TRBV7-8 to TRBJ2-1, with 10 bases identical to TRBD2. This CDR3 has 20 residues. With 5 bases clipped from V and 7 bases from J, the junction kept 23 bases outside the gene matches. Germline assignment: CDR1 SGHVS and CDR2 FQNEAQ. The CDR3 DNA sequence: TGTGCCAGCAGCCGAGACAGGGGATCGGTAGCGGGGGGTCAAATAAATGAGCAGTTCTTC. The encoded protein is CASSRDRGSVAGGQINEQFF.

V is TRBV12-2 and J is TRBJ1-2; TRBD1 is the table's D call and was not checked against the DNA. TRBV12-2 is listed as a pseudogene. The CDR3 is 17 residues long. Here the CDR3 reads CASRPRDRGKLNYGYTF. The CDR3 bases are TGTGCAAGTCGCCCCCGGGACAGGGGAAAACTTAACTATGGCTACACCTTC.

The genes are TRBV19 and TRBJ1-2, with a possible D match to TRBD1 (6 bases). There are 15 residues in the CDR3. Germline V lookup: CDR1 LNHDA, CDR2 SQIVND (reference sequence). Trimming cost V 5 bases and J 6 bases, with 19 bases left between them. CDR3 nucleotides: TGTGCCAGTAGTGCCCGGGGCCACAGGGCTGATGGCTACACCTTC. This encodes CASSARGHRADGYTF.

The rearrangement uses TRBV28 and TRBJ2-2; D might be TRBD1 (5 bases). The V gene's germline CDR1 is MDHEN and CDR2 SYDVKM. The germline V and J ends were trimmed by 7 bases and 1 base, with 10 bases remaining between them. CDR3 length equals 14 residues. DNA for the CDR3: TGTGCCAGCATGTTACAGGTGAACACCGGGGAGCTGTTTTTT. The encoded protein is CASMLQVNTGELFF.

The chain uses TRBV7-9 and TRBJ1-4; D is ambiguous. The V gene lost 9 bases and the J gene lost 0 bases, with 14 bases spanning the gap. The CDR3 has 15 amino acids. Germline CDR1 and CDR2: SEHNR and FQNEAQ (reference sequence). CDR3 residues: CASSPGSATNEKLFF. CDR3 in DNA: TGTGCCAGTAGTCCCGGGTCTGCAACTAATGAAAAACTGTTTTTT.

The table lists this clone with a few counts. This sequence joins TRBV6-2 or TRBV6-3 and TRBJ2-7, with 9 bases that match TRBD1. The trim removed 5 bases at V and 4 bases at J, leaving 0 bases unmatched. The CDR3 consists of 12 residues. Germline CDR1 is MNHEY and CDR2 is SVGEGT. The CDR3 loop reads CASSDRGYEQYF. For the CDR3, the DNA is TGTGCCAGCAGTGACAGGGGGTACGAGCAGTACTTC.

This clone has a single count. Distinct nucleotide sequences in the sample also encode this CDR3. The DNA for the CDR3 is TGTGCCAGCAGCCCTCGGGGGAACACTGAAGCTTTCTTT. As protein: CASSPRGNTEAFF. The J gene is TRBJ1-1, the V gene TRBV3-1 (or the pseudogene TRBV3-2); D unclear. Per the germline V gene, CDR1 is LGHDT and CDR2 is YNNKEL (reference sequence). There are 13 residues in the CDR3. Trimming cost V 4 bases and J 1 base, with 7 bases left between them.

In the case of this clone: Additional DNA sequences in this sample encode the identical CDR3. The rearrangement links TRBV28 to TRBJ2-2, with TRBD1 matching 7 bases. The CDR3 length is 13 residues. CDR1 is MDHEN and CDR2 is SYDVKM in the germline V gene. J gave up 5 bases and V 6 bases, and 3 bases lay outside the gene matches. The CDR3 DNA sequence: TGTGCCAGCAGCCTACAGGGGACCGGGGAGCTGTTTTTT. It specifies CASSLQGTGELFF.

This chain links TRBV7-3 with TRBJ2-2; D is perhaps TRBD1 (6 bases). Germline CDR1 and CDR2: SGHTA and FQGTGA. Trimming shortened V by 3 bases and J by 1 base, and 12 bases separated the two germline ends. This CDR3 region has 16 residues. The CDR3 nucleotides read TGTGCCAGCAGCTTGAACAGGGCTCTGAACACCGGGGAGCTGTTTTTT. Translation gives CASSLNRALNTGELFF. Full variable domain (rest looked up from reference TRBV7-3 and TRBJ2-2): GAGVSQTPSNKVTEKGKYVELRCDPISGHTALYWYRQSLGQGPEFLIYFQGTGAADDSGLPNDRFFAVRPEGSVSTLKIQRTERGDSAVYLCASSLNRALNTGELFFGEGSRLTVL.

J is TRBJ2-1 and V is TRBV19, with 15 bases aligning to TRBD2. The CDR3 has 15 amino acids. Germline assignment: CDR1 LNHDA and CDR2 SQIVND (reference sequence). V lost 3 bases and J lost 7; bases outside the gene matches: 1. The CDR3 bases are TGTGCCAGTAGTATTGGACTAGCGGGAGGGAATGAGCAGTTCTTC. It encodes CASSIGLAGGNEQFF.